This T cell receptor (beta chain) is drawn from a study of shared clonotypes between healthy human individuals. Germline V CDR1 and CDR2: SGHVS, FNYEAQ. The trim removed 0 bases at V and 2 bases at J, leaving 7 bases unmatched. The CDR3 extends over 17 amino acids. TCRdb's copy holds only in-frame clones and misses some; the assay was immunoSEQ multiplex PCR. The repertoire consists of approximately 2,000,000 clones, with 92% occurring once and the leading ten covering more than 0.35%. Sequenced sample: naive CD4+ T cells from PBMCs. Subset given: CD45RA+ positively selected. The chain has TRBV7-6 and TRBJ2-3; TRBD2 matches 8 bases. This sequence originates from a man between 18 and 35 years old in good health. Some clones in this sample may be carry-over from other donors' samples. The CDR3 DNA sequence: TGTGCCAGCAGCTTAGCGACTAGCGCATACTACACAGATACGCAGTATTTT. It specifies CASSLATSAYYTDTQYF.